These 25 T cell receptor beta chains originate from one sample sequenced in a study of blood T cell repertoires in COVID-19. Assay used: immunoSEQ multiplex PCR; TCRdb lists only in-frame clones, some missing. The table shows 220,000 or so clones, with roughly 88% occurring only once. Material for sequencing was PBMCs or T cells enriched from blood (not recorded which). The source is a woman in her forties or fifties with acute COVID-19.

There are a few counts of this clone. The CDR3 DNA reads TGCGCCAGCAGCTTGTATGGGGACAGAAGCAATGAGCAGTTCTTC. Amino acids: CASSLYGDRSNEQFF. The chain joins TRBV5-1 to TRBJ2-1; 7 bases are a match to TRBD1. Germline CDR1 and CDR2: SGHRS and YFSETQ. This CDR3 spans 15 amino acids. V shed 1 base, J shed 6 bases, and the junction held 7 bases outside the gene matches.

J is TRBJ1-5 and V is TRBV19; 10 bases map to TRBD1. Germline loops: CDR1 LNHDA, CDR2 SQIVND (reference sequence). V shed 3 bases and J 6 bases; nucleotides not matched to a gene: 5. The CDR3 has 15 residues. Written as DNA, the CDR3 is TGTGCCAGTAGTATTGGGGACAGGGGTCGTCAGCCCCAGCATTTT. Its translation is CASSIGDRGRQPQHF.

The chain combines TRBV19 with TRBJ2-6; D gene uncertain. The CDR3 has 16 amino acids. V was pared by 3 bases and J by 2 bases, with 11 bases between. CDR1 LNHDA and CDR2 SQIVND come from the germline V gene (reference sequence). CDR3 DNA: TGTGCCAGTAGTATTTTTCAGGCACCTGGGGCCAACGTCCTGACTTTC. Translation gives CASSIFQAPGANVLTF.

There are a few counts of this clone. The chain has TRBV28 and TRBJ1-5, with TRBD1 identical over 11 bases. This CDR3 is 14 amino acids long. Germline lookup yields CDR1 MDHEN and CDR2 SYDVKM. V lost 4 bases and J lost 6; bases outside the gene matches: 2. CDR3 loop: CASSWTGGSQPQHF. The CDR3, as DNA: TGTGCCAGCAGTTGGACAGGGGGCAGTCAGCCCCAGCATTTT.

This sequence joins TRBV19 and TRBJ1-2, with TRBD1 identical over 7 bases. The CDR3 extends over 13 amino acids. From germline, CDR1 is LNHDA and CDR2 SQIVND (reference sequence). V was clipped by 5 bases and J by 4 bases; unmatched bases: 4. CDR3: CASSPGGGYGYTF. As DNA, the CDR3 is TGTGCCAGTAGTCCAGGGGGTGGCTATGGCTACACCTTC.

The chain links TRBV28 to TRBJ2-7; a possible D gene is TRBD1 (6 bases). The V gene's germline CDR1 is MDHEN and CDR2 SYDVKM. This CDR3 has 16 residues. V shed 3 bases and J shed 4 bases, with 19 bases lying between them. As DNA, the CDR3 is TGTGCCAGCAGTTTGATCACGACAGGAGTGAGGTACGAGCAGTACTTC. This codes for CASSLITTGVRYEQYF.

This sequence joins TRBV6-5 and TRBJ2-2, with D maybe TRBD1 (7 bases). This CDR3 has 16 amino acids. Germline CDR1 and CDR2: MNHEY and SVGAGI. V was shortened by 2 bases and J by 4 bases, with 14 bases between the two germline ends. In DNA form, the CDR3 reads TGTGCCAGCAGTTACCCCAGGGGGGTCGGCACCGGGGAGCTGTTTTTT. This codes for CASSYPRGVGTGELFF.

This rearrangement joins TRBV6-5 to TRBJ1-1, with D perhaps TRBD1 (5 bases). Germline CDR1 and CDR2: MNHEY and SVGAGI. The CDR3 covers 14 residues. The germline V and J ends were trimmed by 4 bases and 10 bases, with 19 bases remaining between them. The CDR3 protein is CASSSPGGPLGAFF. The DNA of the CDR3 is TGTGCCAGCAGTTCCCCCGGGGGTCCGTTGGGAGCTTTCTTT.

This clone was recorded a few times. V usage is TRBV29-1 and J usage is TRBJ2-5, with TRBD2 as a possible D gene (5 bases). V was trimmed by 2 bases and J by 1 base, leaving 20 bases between them. The CDR3 has 17 amino acids. From germline, CDR1 is SQVTM and CDR2 ANQGSEA. The CDR3 nucleotides read TGCAGCGTTGAAAGGCAGGAAACCGGACTTTCCCAAGAGACCCAGTACTTC. Its protein product is CSVERQETGLSQETQYF.

The chain is built from TRBV4-2 and TRBJ2-1; no definite D call. CDR1 is LGHNA and CDR2 is YNFKEQ in the germline V gene. V was shortened by 0 bases and J by 0 bases, with 9 bases between the two germline ends. The CDR3 has 16 amino acids. The CDR3 here is CASSQDDIPSYNEQFF. The CDR3 bases are TGTGCCAGCAGCCAAGATGACATTCCCTCCTACAATGAGCAGTTCTTC.

The chain employs TRBV2 and TRBJ1-1; 7 bases fit TRBD1. V trimming: 6 bases; J trimming: 4 bases; junction bases outside the gene matches: 20. The CDR3 is 18 residues long. The germline CDR1 and CDR2 sequences are SNHLY and FYNNEI. The CDR3 DNA reads as TGTGCCAGCAGGCGTCCGGGACAGCGTCTCCGGGAGGGCACTGAAGCTTTCTTT. Its translation: CASRRPGQRLREGTEAFF.

The J gene is TRBJ2-1, the V gene TRBV19, with 9 positions matching TRBD2. Germline loops: CDR1 LNHDA, CDR2 SQIVND (reference sequence). The CDR3 runs to 17 residues. V lost 1 base, J lost 2 bases, and 6 bases stayed unmatched. DNA for the CDR3: TGTGCCAGTAGTATAGCCCTACTAGCGGGCCCCTACAATGAGCAGTTCTTC. This encodes CASSIALLAGPYNEQFF.

This clone appeared a single time. The genes are TRBV11-2 and TRBJ2-7; D is perhaps TRBD2 (6 bases). Trimming pared 1 base from V and 2 bases from J, leaving 12 bases between. The CDR3 is 15 amino acids. Looked up from germline, CDR1 is SGHAT and CDR2 is FQNNGV. CDR3 amino acids: CASSLGWGVAYEQYF. The CDR3 DNA is TGTGCCAGCAGCTTAGGGTGGGGGGTTGCCTACGAGCAGTACTTC. The whole variable domain, remainder taken from reference TRBV11-2 and TRBJ2-7, is EAGVAQSPRYKIIEKRQSVAFWCNPISGHATLYWYQQILGQGPKLLIQFQNNGVVDDSQLPKDRFSAERLKGVDSTLKIQPAKLEDSAVYLCASSLGWGVAYEQYFGPGTRLTVT.

This chain connects TRBV5-1 to TRBJ2-7, with 9 bases identical to TRBD1. Trimming removed 4 bases from V and 1 base from J; junction bases left unmatched: 3. CDR3 length equals 14 residues. Germline V gene data show CDR1 as SGHRS and CDR2 as YFSETQ. The CDR3 loop is CASSETGGSYEQYF. The CDR3 DNA reads as TGCGCCAGCAGCGAGACAGGGGGTTCCTACGAGCAGTACTTC.

J is TRBJ2-1 and V is TRBV27; 13 bases align to TRBD2. J gave up 9 bases and V 5 bases, and 13 bases lay outside the gene matches. The CDR3 has 17 residues. Per germline, CDR1 MNHEY and CDR2 SMNVEV (reference sequence). CDR3: CASSRHTTSGRGTEQFF. DNA for the CDR3: TGTGCCAGCAGTCGACACACTACTAGCGGGAGGGGAACTGAGCAGTTCTTC.

The chain has TRBV30 and TRBJ1-2, with D possibly matching TRBD1 (5 bases). This CDR3 region has 13 residues. V lost 5 bases and J 8 bases, leaving 18 bases between the germline ends. Germline V gene data show CDR1 as GTSNPN and CDR2 as SVGIG (reference sequence). The CDR3 loop is CAWQMDGGRGYTF. The CDR3 DNA follows: TGTGCCTGGCAAATGGACGGGGGGAGAGGCTACACCTTC.

This clone was seen a handful of times. This same CDR3 is encoded by further DNA sequences in the sample. CDR3 DNA: TGTGCCAGCAGTTTAAGAGTTCTCTCCTACGAGCAGTACTTC. This gives the protein CASSLRVLSYEQYF. This chain joins TRBV28 and TRBJ2-7; D ambiguous. Trimming pared 2 bases from V and 0 bases from J, leaving 8 bases between. Germline V gene sequence: CDR1 MDHEN, CDR2 SYDVKM. CDR3 length equals 14 residues.

About this clone: This CDR3 is also generated by other DNA sequences in the sample. The chain carries TRBV7-2 and TRBJ2-3; maybe TRBD2 (6 bases). CDR1 and CDR2 from the germline V gene are SGHTA and FQGNSA. Trimming left V 0 bases short and J 3 bases short, with 7 bases between. The CDR3 loop spans 14 amino acids. The CDR3 loop is CASSLAGGTDTQYF. The CDR3, as DNA: TGTGCCAGCAGCTTAGCGGGAGGAACAGATACGCAGTATTTT.

CDR3 sequence reads: CASSLSRDTGNTIYF. The CDR3 nucleotides are TGTGCCAGCAGTTTATCCCGGGACACTGGAAACACCATATATTTT. The V call is TRBV27, the J call TRBJ1-3, with D possibly matching TRBD1 (6 bases). Germline-derived CDR1 and CDR2 are MNHEY and SMNVEV (reference sequence). Trimming removed 0 bases at V and 2 bases at J, with 8 bases between. The CDR3 contains 15 residues.

V gene TRBV4-1 combines with J gene TRBJ1-1; 9 nucleotides agree with TRBD1. Germline V CDR1 and CDR2: MGHRA, YSYEKL. V shed 4 bases, J shed 0 bases, and the junction held 9 bases outside the gene matches. The CDR3 totals 17 residues. In nucleotides, the CDR3 is TGCGCCAGCAGCCTATCGCCGGGACAGGGTATGAACACTGAAGCTTTCTTT. This sequence encodes CASSLSPGQGMNTEAFF.

The CDR3 DNA sequence: TGTGCCAGCAGTTACATGTCAGGGGGCGGATTCACTGAAGCTTTCTTT. Protein product: CASSYMSGGGFTEAFF. J is TRBJ1-1 and V is TRBV6-5; 8 bases are a match to TRBD1. The CDR3 runs to 16 residues. After removal of 2 bases from V and 4 bases from J, the junction contained 9 bases not matched to a gene. Germline V CDR1 and CDR2: MNHEY, SVGAGI.

This clone was recorded only once. The chain uses TRBV6-1 and TRBJ1-2; D is ambiguous. The V end lost 2 bases, the J end lost 5 bases, and 9 bases lay between the germline ends. The CDR3 is 13 amino acids. Germline CDR1 is MNHNS and CDR2 is SASEGT. As DNA, the CDR3 is TGTGCCAGCAGTGAATTCGGAGGGTATGGCTACACCTTC. The encoded protein is CASSEFGGYGYTF.

The chain is built from TRBV12-3 or TRBV12-4 and TRBJ1-1; possible D gene TRBD1, 6 bases. The CDR3 length is 12 residues. V was clipped by 6 bases and J by 6 bases, with 11 bases between them. The CDR3 DNA sequence: TGTGCCAGCAGCCCGGACAGCTCTGAAGCTTTCTTT. This translates into CASSPDSSEAFF.

The CDR3 DNA reads TGCGCCAGCAGCCAAATCACAGGGGGCAAAGATACGCAGTATTTT. This sequence encodes CASSQITGGKDTQYF. The genes are TRBV4-3 and TRBJ2-3, with 9 positions matching TRBD1. This CDR3 region has 15 residues. Per germline, CDR1 LGHNA and CDR2 YSLEER. V lost 2 bases and J lost 5; bases outside the gene matches: 5.

J is TRBJ2-4 and V is TRBV28; TRBD2 is a possible D gene (5 bases). In germline, CDR1 is MDHEN, CDR2 SYDVKM. CDR3 length: 15 residues. V lost 7 bases to trimming and J lost 1 base, with 14 bases between them. CDR3 nucleotide sequence: TGTGCCAGCACCCTAAGCGGCTCGGCCAAAAACATTCAGTACTTC. It encodes CASTLSGSAKNIQYF.